Included here is one T cell receptor beta chain sequence, with context. Here immunoSEQ multiplex PCR was the method, and the copy in TCRdb shows in-frame clones only, minus some. The sample shows about 170,000 clones, around 91% of them seen only once. The data derive from a study of control samples from healthy donors and cancer patients. Trimming removed 2 bases at V and 1 base at J, with 8 bases between. This CDR3 contains 14 residues. Germline V gene sequence: CDR1 MNHNS, CDR2 SASEGT. This TCR came from a woman in her twenties or thirties in good health. The chain links TRBV6-1 to TRBJ2-5; D ambiguous. Material: blood. Here the CDR3 reads CASSELASQETQYF. In DNA form, the CDR3 reads TGTGCCAGCAGTGAATTGGCCTCCCAAGAGACCCAGTACTTC.